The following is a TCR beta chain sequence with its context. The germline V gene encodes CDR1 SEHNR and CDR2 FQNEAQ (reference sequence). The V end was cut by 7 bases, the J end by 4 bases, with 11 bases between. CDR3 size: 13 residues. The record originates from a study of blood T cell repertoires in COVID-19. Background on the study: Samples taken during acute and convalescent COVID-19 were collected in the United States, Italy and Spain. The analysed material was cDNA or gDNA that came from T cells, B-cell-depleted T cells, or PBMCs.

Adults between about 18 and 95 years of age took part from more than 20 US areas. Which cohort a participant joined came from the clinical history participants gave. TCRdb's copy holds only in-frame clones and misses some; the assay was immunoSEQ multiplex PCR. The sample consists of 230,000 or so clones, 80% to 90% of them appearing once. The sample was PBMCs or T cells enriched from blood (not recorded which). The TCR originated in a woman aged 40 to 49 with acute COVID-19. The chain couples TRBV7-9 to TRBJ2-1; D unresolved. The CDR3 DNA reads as TGTGCCAGCAACATCGAATCTTACAATGAGCAGTTCTTC. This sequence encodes CASNIESYNEQFF.